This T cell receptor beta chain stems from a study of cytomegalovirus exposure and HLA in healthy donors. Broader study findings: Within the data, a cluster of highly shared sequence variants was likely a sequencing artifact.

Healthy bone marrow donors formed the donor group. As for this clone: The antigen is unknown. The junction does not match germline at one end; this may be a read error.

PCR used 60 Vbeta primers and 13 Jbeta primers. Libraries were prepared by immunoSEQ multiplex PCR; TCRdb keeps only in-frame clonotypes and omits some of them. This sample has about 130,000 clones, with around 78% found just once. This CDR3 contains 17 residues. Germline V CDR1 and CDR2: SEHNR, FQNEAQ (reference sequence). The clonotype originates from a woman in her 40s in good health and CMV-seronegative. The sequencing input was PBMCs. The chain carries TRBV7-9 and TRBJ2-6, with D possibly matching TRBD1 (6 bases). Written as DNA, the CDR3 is TGTGCCAGCAGCTTGTGGGGGCAGGACACTGGGGCCAACGGCCTGACTTTC. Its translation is CASSLWGQDTGANGLTF.